These 8 T cell receptor beta chains share one sample of origin, sequenced in a study of cytomegalovirus exposure and HLA in healthy donors. PCR employed 60 Vbeta and 13 Jbeta primers. Clones were sequenced by immunoSEQ multiplex PCR, and TCRdb holds only the in-frame ones, with some missing. The sample yields around 220,000 clones, about 80% seen once. Sequences were obtained from PBMCs. The receptor source for this set is a young man in good health and CMV-seronegative.

The chain combines TRBV18 with TRBJ2-3; D not certain. Germline loops: CDR1 KGHSH, CDR2 LQKENI. V was pared by 2 bases and J by 1 base, with 4 bases between. This CDR3 has 13 amino acids. Here the CDR3 DNA reads TGTGCCAGCTCACCATCGGGCACAGATACGCAGTATTTT. It encodes CASSPSGTDTQYF.

This chain connects TRBV4-1 to TRBJ1-2, with D uncertain. V shed 0 bases and J shed 1 base, with 9 bases lying between them. The CDR3 has 15 residues. The germline gives CDR1 MGHRA, CDR2 YSYEKL. This CDR3 reads CASSQDSQNNYGYTF. CDR3 nucleotides: TGCGCCAGCAGCCAAGATTCTCAGAATAACTATGGCTACACCTTC.

This clone was seen a handful of times. The rearrangement links TRBV4-3 to TRBJ2-6; TRBD2 aligns across 8 bases. V shed 0 bases, J shed 1 base, and the junction held 2 bases outside the gene matches. This CDR3 contains 17 residues. The germline V gene encodes CDR1 LGHNA and CDR2 YSLEER. DNA of the CDR3: TGCGCCAGCAGCCAAGATGCGGGGGGATCTGGGGCCAACGTCCTGACTTTC. It specifies CASSQDAGGSGANVLTF.

The chain combines TRBV5-1 with TRBJ2-1; 12 bases agree with TRBD1. The CDR3 is 18 amino acids. The germline V gene has CDR1 SGHRS and CDR2 YFSETQ. V was pared by 4 bases and J by 8 bases, with 16 bases of the junction left unmatched. The CDR3: CASSPFPPGGQGADEQFF. DNA of the CDR3: TGCGCCAGCAGCCCCTTTCCCCCTGGGGGACAGGGGGCCGATGAGCAGTTCTTC.

The chain joins TRBV7-8 to TRBJ1-3, with D hard to call. The ends were cut back, 5 bases at V and 0 bases at J, with 17 bases in the middle. The CDR3 contains 17 residues. Germline lookup yields CDR1 SGHVS and CDR2 FQNEAQ. In nucleotides, the CDR3 is TGTGCCAGCAGCCCCCGTCCCGTGGAGAGCTCTGGAAACACCATATATTTT. Protein product: CASSPRPVESSGNTIYF.

DNA of the CDR3: TGTGCCAGCAGGAGCGAGGGGGATCAGCCCCAGCATTTT. This translates into CASRSEGDQPQHF. The chain uses TRBV6-6 and TRBJ1-5; D might be TRBD1 (6 bases). Germline V gene data show CDR1 as MNHNY and CDR2 as SVGAGI (reference sequence). The ends were cut back, 6 bases at V and 5 bases at J, with 11 bases in the middle. This CDR3 has 13 amino acids.

The rearrangement uses TRBV7-2 and TRBJ2-1; 10 bases fit TRBD2. This CDR3 comprises 14 residues. V lost 7 bases to trimming and J lost 10 bases; unmatched junction nucleotides: 10. In germline, CDR1 is SGHTA, CDR2 FQGNSA. In nucleotides, the CDR3 is TGTGCCAGCACCAGGGTAGCGGGAGGTAAGGAGCAGTTCTTC. Protein sequence: CASTRVAGGKEQFF.

The chain couples TRBV27 to TRBJ2-3, with 9 bases identical to TRBD1. The junction had 4 bases not matched to a gene; V was cut back by 5 bases and J by 4 bases. In germline, CDR1 is MNHEY, CDR2 SMNVEV (reference sequence). The CDR3 has 14 amino acids. The CDR3 protein is CASSLQGAADTQYF. CDR3 nucleotide sequence: TGTGCCAGCAGTCTACAGGGGGCCGCAGATACGCAGTATTTT.